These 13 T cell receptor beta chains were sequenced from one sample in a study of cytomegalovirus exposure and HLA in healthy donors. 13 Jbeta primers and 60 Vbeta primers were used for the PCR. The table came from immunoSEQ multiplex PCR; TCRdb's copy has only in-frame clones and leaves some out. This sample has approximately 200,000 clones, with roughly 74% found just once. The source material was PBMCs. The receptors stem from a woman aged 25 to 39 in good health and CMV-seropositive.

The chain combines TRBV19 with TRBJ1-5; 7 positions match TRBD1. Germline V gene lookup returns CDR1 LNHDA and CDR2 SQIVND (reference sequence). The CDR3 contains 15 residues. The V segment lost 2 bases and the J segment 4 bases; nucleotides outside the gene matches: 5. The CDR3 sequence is CASSINNRGNQPQHF. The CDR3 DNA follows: TGTGCCAGTAGTATAAACAACAGGGGAAATCAGCCCCAGCATTTT.

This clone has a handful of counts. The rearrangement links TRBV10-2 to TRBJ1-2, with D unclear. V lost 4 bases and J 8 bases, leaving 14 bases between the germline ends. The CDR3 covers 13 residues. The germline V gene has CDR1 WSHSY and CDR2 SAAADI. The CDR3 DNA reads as TGCGCCAGCAGTGGGACGGAGGTGGGCGGCTACACCTTC. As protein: CASSGTEVGGYTF.

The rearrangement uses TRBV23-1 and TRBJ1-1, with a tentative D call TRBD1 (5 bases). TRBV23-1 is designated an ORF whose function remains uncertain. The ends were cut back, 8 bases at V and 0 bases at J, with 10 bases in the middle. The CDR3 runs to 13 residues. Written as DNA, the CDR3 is TGCGCCAGCGTCGACAGAATGAACACTGAAGCTTTCTTT. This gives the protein CASVDRMNTEAFF.

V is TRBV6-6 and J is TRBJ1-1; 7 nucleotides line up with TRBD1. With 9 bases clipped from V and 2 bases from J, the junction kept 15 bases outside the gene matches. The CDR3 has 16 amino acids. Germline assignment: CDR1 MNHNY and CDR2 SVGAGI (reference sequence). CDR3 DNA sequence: TGTGCCAGTCGAGGGGGCAGGGGAAAGGCAAACACTGAAGCTTTCTTT. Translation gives CASRGGRGKANTEAFF.

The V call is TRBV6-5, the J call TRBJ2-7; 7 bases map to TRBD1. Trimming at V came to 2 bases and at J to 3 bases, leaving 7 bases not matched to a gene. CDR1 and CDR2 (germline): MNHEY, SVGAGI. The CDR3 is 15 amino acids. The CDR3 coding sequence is TGTGCCAGCAGTTACGGTGACAGGGAGCACTACGAGCAGTACTTC. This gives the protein CASSYGDREHYEQYF.

The DNA for the CDR3 is TGTGCCAGCAGCTTAGCTAGCGAGGGCCCCCAAGATGAGCAGTTCTTC. Protein: CASSLASEGPQDEQFF. V usage is TRBV11-3 and J usage is TRBJ2-1; perhaps TRBD2 as D (6 bases). Germline V gives CDR1 SGHNT, CDR2 YENEEA. Deletions cut 1 base from V and 8 bases from J, with 18 bases between. The CDR3 runs 16 residues.

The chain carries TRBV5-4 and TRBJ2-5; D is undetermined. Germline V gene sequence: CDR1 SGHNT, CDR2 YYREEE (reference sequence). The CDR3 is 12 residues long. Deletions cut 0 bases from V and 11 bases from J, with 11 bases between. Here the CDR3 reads CASSLDRGEQYF. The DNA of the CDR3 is TGTGCCAGCAGCTTGGACCGAGGTGAGCAGTACTTC.

The CDR3 DNA follows: TGCGCCAGCAGCTTGGGTGGGGGAGGCGTCTCTGGGGCCAACGTCCTGACTTTC. It yields the protein CASSLGGGGVSGANVLTF. The rearrangement links TRBV5-1 to TRBJ2-6; D is perhaps TRBD2 (6 bases). CDR1 is SGHRS and CDR2 is YFSETQ in the germline V gene. Trimming cost V 0 bases and J 0 bases, with 13 bases left between them. CDR3 length: 18 residues.

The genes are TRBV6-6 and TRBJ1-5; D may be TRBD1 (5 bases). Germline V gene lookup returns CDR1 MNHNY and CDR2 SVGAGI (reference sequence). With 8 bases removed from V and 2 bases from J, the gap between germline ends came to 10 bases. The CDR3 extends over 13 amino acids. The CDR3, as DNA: TGTGCCAGCCAGGGAGGGGGCAATCAGCCCCAGCATTTT. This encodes CASQGGGNQPQHF.

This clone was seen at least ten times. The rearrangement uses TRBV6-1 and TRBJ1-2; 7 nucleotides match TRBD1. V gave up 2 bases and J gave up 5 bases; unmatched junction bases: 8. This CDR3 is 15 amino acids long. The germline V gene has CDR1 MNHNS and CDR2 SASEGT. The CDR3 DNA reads TGTGCCAGCAGTGAACTGGCAGGGGGGTCGTATGGCTACACCTTC. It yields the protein CASSELAGGSYGYTF.

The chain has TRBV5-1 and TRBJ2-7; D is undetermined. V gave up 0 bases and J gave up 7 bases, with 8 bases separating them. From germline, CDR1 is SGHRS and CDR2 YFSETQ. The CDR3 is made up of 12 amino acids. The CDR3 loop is CASSLGCGEQYF. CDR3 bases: TGCGCCAGCAGCTTGGGTTGCGGTGAGCAGTACTTC.

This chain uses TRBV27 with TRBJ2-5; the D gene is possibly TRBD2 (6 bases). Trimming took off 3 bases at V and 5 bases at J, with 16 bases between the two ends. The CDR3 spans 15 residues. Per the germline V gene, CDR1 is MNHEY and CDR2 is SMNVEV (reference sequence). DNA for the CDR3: TGTGCCAGCAGTTTGGCCGGGACTCCCGGCGAGACCCAGTACTTC. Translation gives CASSLAGTPGETQYF.

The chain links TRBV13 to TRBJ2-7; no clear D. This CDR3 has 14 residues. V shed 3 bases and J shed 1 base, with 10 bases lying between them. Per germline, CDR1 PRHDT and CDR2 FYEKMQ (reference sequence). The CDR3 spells CASSFLTESYEQYF. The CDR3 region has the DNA TGTGCCAGCAGCTTCCTGACGGAGTCCTACGAGCAGTACTTC. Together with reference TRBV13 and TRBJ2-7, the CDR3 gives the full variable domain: AAGVIQSPRHLIKEKRETATLKCYPIPRHDTVYWYQQGPGQDPQFLISFYEKMQSDKGSIPDRFSAQQFSDYHSELNMSSLELGDSALYFCASSFLTESYEQYFGPGTRLTVT.